This T cell receptor (beta chain) derives from a study of shared clonotypes between healthy human individuals. At the level of the study: The donor pool was made up of two women and a few men aged 18 to 49. Every donor yielded three CD4 naive, three CD4 memory, two CD8 naive and one CD8 memory plate. Notes on the study in general: Generation probabilities of non-shared clonotypes were lower (relative to those shared by all four donors).

The repertoire was sequenced with immunoSEQ multiplex PCR; TCRdb's copy has only in-frame clones and lacks some. Of millions of clones in the sample, roughly 94% were seen once. As concerns this clone: The target antigen is unknown.

As defined, naive CD8 cells were CD45RO-negative and positively selected for CCR7, with terminally differentiated effector memory CD45RA+ cells excluded. Every contributor of samples was a Caucasian grown-up residing in Nashville, Tennessee. The germline CDR1 and CDR2 sequences are MNHNS and SASEGT. The CDR3 consists of 14 residues. Trimming cost V 0 bases and J 0 bases, with 6 bases left between them. This receptor was identified in a man aged 18-30 years in good health. The V gene is TRBV6-1, the J gene TRBJ2-7; D gene uncertain. Sequenced input: naive CD8+ T cells sorted from blood. CDR3 in DNA: TGTGCCAGCAGTGAAGCCCGTTTCTCCTACGAGCAGTACTTC. Its translation is CASSEARFSYEQYF.